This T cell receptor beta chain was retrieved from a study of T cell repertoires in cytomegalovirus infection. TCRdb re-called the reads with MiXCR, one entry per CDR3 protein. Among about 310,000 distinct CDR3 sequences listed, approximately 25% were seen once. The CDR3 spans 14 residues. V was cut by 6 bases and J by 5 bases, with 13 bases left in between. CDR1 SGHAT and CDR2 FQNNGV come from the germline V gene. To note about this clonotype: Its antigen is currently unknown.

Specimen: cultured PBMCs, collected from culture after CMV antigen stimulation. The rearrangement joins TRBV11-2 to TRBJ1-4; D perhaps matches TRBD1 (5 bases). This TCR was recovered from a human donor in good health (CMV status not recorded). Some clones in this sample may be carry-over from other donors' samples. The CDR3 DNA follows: TGTGCCAGCAGGGGGGGGTCGTCGAATGAAAAACTGTTTTTT. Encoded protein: CASRGGSSNEKLFF.